Below, 13 T cell receptor beta chains from the same sample are listed, as sequenced in a study of cytomegalovirus exposure and HLA in healthy donors. Vbeta (60) and Jbeta (13) primers were used in the PCR. Sequencing was performed with immunoSEQ multiplex PCR; in TCRdb, only in-frame clones are kept and a portion is missing. Of some 130,000 clones in the sample, roughly four fifths were seen once. The sample was PBMCs. These receptors were obtained from a female donor in good health and CMV-seropositive.

The chain uses TRBV19 and TRBJ1-1; D not resolved. V lost 4 bases and J lost 0, with 24 bases in between. The CDR3 contains 19 residues. CDR1 and CDR2 (germline): LNHDA, SQIVND (reference sequence). The chain's CDR3 is CASSSQWRSGRTLNTEAFF. CDR3 coding DNA: TGTGCCAGTAGTAGTCAGTGGCGCAGTGGGAGGACCTTGAACACTGAAGCTTTCTTT. The variable domain in full, with the rest retrieved from reference TRBV19 and TRBJ1-1, is DGGITQSPKYLFRKEGQNVTLSCEQNLNHDAMYWYRQDPGQGLRLIYYSQIVNDFQKGDIAEGYSVSREKKESFPLTVTSAQKNPTAFYLCASSSQWRSGRTLNTEAFFGQGTRLTVV.

The chain employs TRBV5-1 and TRBJ2-7; D is unresolved. The CDR3 consists of 13 residues. V lost 0 bases and J lost 3, with 7 bases in between. The germline V gene has CDR1 SGHRS and CDR2 YFSETQ. The CDR3 bases are TGCGCCAGCAGCTTGGAAGCCTACTACGAGCAGTACTTC. This gives the protein CASSLEAYYEQYF. The whole variable domain, remainder taken from reference TRBV5-1 and TRBJ2-7, is KAGVTQTPRYLIKTRGQQVTLSCSPISGHRSVSWYQQTPGQGLQFLFEYFSETQRNKGNFPGRFSGRQFSNSRSEMNVSTLELGDSALYLCASSLEAYYEQYFGPGTRLTVT.

This clone has more than one count but fewer than ten. V and J are TRBV5-4 and TRBJ2-7; 7 nucleotides match TRBD1. This CDR3 comprises 14 residues. V trimming: 0 bases; J trimming: 4 bases; junction bases outside the gene matches: 4. CDR1 SGHNT and CDR2 YYREEE come from the germline V gene (reference sequence). The CDR3 nucleotides are TGTGCCAGCAGCTTGGCCGGGACAGAGTACGAGCAGTACTTC. Protein sequence: CASSLAGTEYEQYF.

V and J are TRBV21-1 and TRBJ2-7; the table's D call TRBD2 went unverified against the DNA. TRBV21-1 represents a pseudogene. This CDR3 is built from 16 residues. The CDR3 DNA sequence: TGTGCCAGCAGCAAAGACACTAGCGGGAACTCCTACGAGCAGTACTTC. Its protein is CASSKDTSGNSYEQYF.

This sequence joins TRBV7-7 and TRBJ2-5; the D is unclear. The CDR3 extends over 15 amino acids. The germline V and J ends were trimmed by 5 bases and 5 bases, with 18 bases remaining between them. CDR1 SSHAT and CDR2 FNYEAQ come from the germline V gene (reference sequence). Here the CDR3 DNA reads TGTGCCAGCAGCCCTAATGTGGCCCCCGGGGAGACCCAGTACTTC. Translation: CASSPNVAPGETQYF.

This chain connects TRBV27 to TRBJ2-5; TRBD2 is a possible D gene (5 bases). CDR3 size: 14 residues. V gave up 7 bases and J gave up 0 bases, with 12 bases separating them. CDR1 is MNHEY and CDR2 is SMNVEV in the germline V gene (reference sequence). The CDR3: CASMSPGNQETQYF. CDR3 nucleotide sequence: TGTGCCAGCATGTCACCGGGGAACCAAGAGACCCAGTACTTC.

This rearrangement joins TRBV7-2 to TRBJ1-3, with a weak D call TRBD1 (6 bases). From germline, CDR1 is SGHTA and CDR2 FQGNSA. Trimming took 6 bases from V and 1 from J, leaving 10 bases between them. CDR3 length: 14 residues. The CDR3 loop reads CASRATGSGNTIYF. The CDR3 DNA follows: TGTGCCAGCAGGGCCACAGGGTCTGGAAACACCATATATTTT.

This clone was recorded only once. This chain uses TRBV5-1 with TRBJ1-2, with TRBD1 matching over 9 bases. The CDR3 runs 15 residues. Germline V gene data show CDR1 as SGHRS and CDR2 as YFSETQ. V lost 2 bases to trimming and J lost 6 bases; unmatched junction nucleotides: 8. The CDR3 DNA reads TGCGCCAGCAGCTTACAGGGGGCCGAGATCGATGGCTACACCTTC. It yields the protein CASSLQGAEIDGYTF.

This clone was seen once. The rearrangement joins TRBV9 to TRBJ2-1; 8 bases are shared with TRBD2. In germline, CDR1 is SGDLS, CDR2 YYNGEE. With V trimmed by 4 bases and J by 0 bases, 6 bases remained unmatched. This CDR3 comprises 16 residues. CDR3 coding DNA: TGTGCCAGCAGCACTTCCGGGACTAGCTCCTACAATGAGCAGTTCTTC. Its translation: CASSTSGTSSYNEQFF.

This sequence joins TRBV10-1 and TRBJ2-7; 7 bases agree with TRBD1. Looked up from germline, CDR1 is WNHNN and CDR2 is SYGVQD (reference sequence). V gave up 2 bases and J gave up 0 bases; unmatched junction bases: 10. This CDR3 has 17 amino acids. CDR3 DNA: TGCGCCAGCAGTGAGAAAATCACAGGGGAGAGCTCCTACGAGCAGTACTTC. The encoded protein is CASSEKITGESSYEQYF.

The V gene is TRBV5-1, the J gene TRBJ2-5; 9 nucleotides match TRBD1. V shed 1 base, J shed 1 base, and the junction held 8 bases outside the gene matches. Germline CDR1 is SGHRS and CDR2 is YFSETQ. This CDR3 region has 17 residues. The CDR3 DNA follows: TGCGCCAGCAGCTTGTTGCGTCCGGGACAGGGCCAAGAGACCCAGTACTTC. Its translation: CASSLLRPGQGQETQYF.

This clone has a handful of counts. This chain links TRBV11-2 with TRBJ2-7; 11 bases are a match to TRBD2. CDR1 is SGHAT and CDR2 is FQNNGV in the germline V gene. The CDR3 extends over 13 amino acids. V lost 6 bases to trimming and J lost 2 bases; unmatched junction nucleotides: 0. CDR3 DNA: TGTGCCAGCAGACTAGCGGGAGCCTACGAGCAGTACTTC. As protein: CASRLAGAYEQYF.

The table lists this clone with a few counts. The chain joins TRBV7-7 to TRBJ2-5, with TRBD2 identical over 7 bases. The trim removed 5 bases at V and 0 bases at J, leaving 3 bases unmatched. CDR3 length: 14 amino acids. CDR1 is SSHAT, CDR2 FNYEAQ, per germline (reference sequence). The CDR3 reads CASSPRGDQETQYF. The CDR3 nucleotides are TGTGCCAGCAGCCCCCGGGGGGACCAAGAGACCCAGTACTTC.